This T cell receptor (beta chain) appears in the sequencing data of a study of T-cell reconstitution after alpha-beta-depleted transplantation in children. This clonotype was detected many times. No antigen is known for it. The study's findings and limits: Roughly two months post-transplant, alpha-beta T cells reportedly originated from several hundred graft clones that had expanded. Newly produced T cells mostly provided counts and TCRbeta diversity after one year, as hyperexpanded clones declined. Surviving recipient cells, namely T cells and thymic progenitors, were the source of high day-60 TCRbeta diversity in some patients.

Preparation of the TCRbeta library was carried out with unique molecular identifiers. Each CDR3 protein is one row after TCRdb ran MiXCR on the PCR reads. The table has 200,000 to 250,000 distinct CDR3 sequences, approximately 11% seen once; the top ten hold about 28%. Germline V gives CDR1 MNHNS, CDR2 SASEGT. The CDR3 totals 14 residues. V trimming: 6 bases; J trimming: 0 bases; junction bases outside the gene matches: 4. The chain combines TRBV6-1 with TRBJ2-7, with 8 bases fitting TRBD2. The TCR was taken from a child younger than two with acute myeloid leukemia, due to receive a stem cell transplant. The material was PBMCs, obtained before TCRalphabeta/CD19-depleted stem cell transplant. The CDR3 spells CASRLSGDSYEQYF. The CDR3 nucleotides read TGTGCCAGCAGACTTAGCGGGGACTCCTACGAGCAGTACTTC.